Detailed here is one T cell receptor (beta chain). Its antigen target is currently unknown. No much larger clonotype is one base removed from it; base qualities were not supplied. Other DNA sequences from this sample encode an identical CDR3 as well. This specimen belongs to a study of blood T cell repertoires in COVID-19 (dated by TCRdb to the early 2020s). About the full investigation: The collaborator samples originated in the United States, Italy and Spain and spanned the acute and convalescent phases of COVID-19. The prospective study material was composed of cDNA or gDNA derived from T cells, B-cell-depleted T cells, or PBMCs. The dataset comprised deeply sampled blood TCRbeta repertoires from subjects exposed to, actively infected with, or recovered from COVID-19. The repertoires were released in a freely available public database meant as a resource for research on the immune response to SARS-CoV-2. The samples were drawn from two sources: the first 160 participants of the ongoing ImmuneRACE study, and 1,000 to 1,500 subjects contributed by 6 global collaborators. The sample metadata nearly always contained a de-identified subject ID, COVID-19 status, age in years and sex. HLA class I and class II types, where available, came from metadata supplied by the sample provider rather than from assay-based typing.

General findings and caveats noted by the study authors: The quantity of clinical and demographic metadata differed by source and by participant and was supplied without curation.

Via the germline V gene, CDR1 is SQVTM and CDR2 ANQGSEA. Trimmed from V: 6 bases; trimmed from J: 7 bases; junction bases lacking a gene match: 5. Measured from the cysteine to the phenylalanine, the CDR3 is 12 residues long. Solely the CDR3 DNA is kept, with 36 bases framed from the first base. Each collaborating institution followed its own protocols to collect whole blood in K2EDTA tubes. For TCRbeta analysis, collaborators shipped samples in one of three forms: frozen whole blood, isolated PBMCs, or DNA extracted from either of those sample types. TCRbeta CDR3 regions were amplified from genomic DNA using the immunoSEQ Assay, a bias-controlled multiplex PCR. Per the source publication's procedure: Within the assay, amplification of reference gene primers was used to estimate how many nucleated cells each sample contained. Sequence reads were collapsed and filtered to measure the absolute abundance of every unique TCRbeta CDR3 rearrangement. For each sample, productive Simpson clonality was calculated by taking the square root of Simpson's diversity index across productive rearrangements. Drawn from immuneACCESS, this table holds only the in-frame rearrangements with V and J called that TCRdb kept. Clones are partly lost; checked studies trace under half to an unresolved V gene and leave the rest unexplained. V and J calls and clone size follow that table, whereas D and trimming were derived from the DNA. This sample holds fewer than 300,000 clones; 75% to 90% were observed only once. Of the sample, around 0.84% is held by the ten largest clones.

This chain joins TRBV29-1 to TRBJ1-2, with 10 middle bases fitting TRBD1. The TCR comes from a man in his thirties or forties with acute or convalescent COVID-19. Sequenced input: peripheral blood. The base sequence is TGCAGCGTGGGAGGGACAGGGGTTGGCTACACCTTC. Translated, it gives CSVGGTGVGYTF.